Each of the 29 T cell receptor beta chains below was sequenced from the same sample in a study of cytomegalovirus exposure and HLA in healthy donors. Vbeta (60) and Jbeta (13) primers were used in the PCR. The protocol was immunoSEQ multiplex PCR, while the TCRdb copy is restricted to in-frame clones and leaves out a portion. The sample shows about 150,000 clones, around 82% of them seen only once. Source material: PBMCs. The source of these receptors is a woman aged 45-65 years in good health and CMV-seropositive.

J is TRBJ1-2 and V is TRBV28; 8 bases map to TRBD1. The CDR3 spans 13 residues. Trimming took 3 bases from V and 4 from J; bases not matched to a gene: 1. Per the germline V gene, CDR1 is MDHEN and CDR2 is SYDVKM. The CDR3 DNA sequence: TGTGCCAGCAGTTTGACAGGGGCCTATGGCTACACCTTC. It specifies CASSLTGAYGYTF.

The V call is TRBV6-5, the J call TRBJ2-7, with 9 positions matching TRBD1. CDR1 MNHEY and CDR2 SVGAGI come from the germline V gene. This CDR3 has 15 amino acids. The V gene end was trimmed by 0 bases and the J gene end by 2 bases; junction bases not matched to a gene: 2. The chain's CDR3 is CASSYSGQGPYEQYF. CDR3 DNA: TGTGCCAGCAGTTACTCGGGACAGGGTCCCTACGAGCAGTACTTC.

The V and J genes are TRBV5-1 and TRBJ2-3, with 7 bases fitting TRBD2. Trimming removed 1 base from V and 6 bases from J; junction bases left unmatched: 2. The CDR3 totals 13 residues. Looked up from germline, CDR1 is SGHRS and CDR2 is YFSETQ. The CDR3, as DNA: TGCGCCAGCAGCTTGCGGGGGGAGGATACGCAGTATTTT. Protein product: CASSLRGEDTQYF.

J is TRBJ2-2 and V is TRBV12-5, with 7 positions matching TRBD2. J gave up 4 bases and V 7 bases, and 6 bases lay outside the gene matches. The germline gives CDR1 LGHNT, CDR2 FRNRAP. The CDR3 sequence is 14 residues long. The CDR3, as DNA: TGTGCTAGTGCCCCGAGCGGGACCACCGGGGAGCTGTTTTTT. Its translation is CASAPSGTTGELFF.

V and J are TRBV5-6 and TRBJ1-2; D is undetermined. Between the trimmed V and J ends, which lost 0 bases and 4 bases, there was a span of 13 bases. Germline-derived CDR1 and CDR2 are SGHDT and YYEEEE. The CDR3 consists of 15 residues. The CDR3 coding sequence is TGTGCCAGCAGCTTGGGAGTCGGGGTCGTCTATGGCTACACCTTC. Translation gives CASSLGVGVVYGYTF.

This clone was found once. The CDR3 loop reads CAWSRGDEQFF. CDR3 bases: TGTGCCTGGAGCCGGGGGGATGAGCAGTTCTTC. The chain employs TRBV30 and TRBJ2-1; 7 positions agree with TRBD2. There are 11 residues in the CDR3. Germline CDR1 is GTSNPN and CDR2 is SVGIG (reference sequence). V gave up 3 bases and J gave up 8 bases; unmatched junction bases: 1.

The chain recombines TRBV7-8 with TRBJ2-5, with D unresolved. The CDR3 covers 16 residues. In germline, CDR1 is SGHVS, CDR2 FQNEAQ. V shed 1 base and J shed 2 bases, with 14 bases lying between them. Written as DNA, the CDR3 is TGTGCCAGCAGCTTAGGAGGTGTGAGGCTACAAGAGACCCAGTACTTC. As protein: CASSLGGVRLQETQYF.

The chain is built from TRBV9 and TRBJ2-3, with D possibly being TRBD2 (7 bases). Per the germline V gene, CDR1 is SGDLS and CDR2 is YYNGEE. The length of the CDR3 is 14 residues. V was trimmed by 4 bases and J by 5 bases, leaving 14 bases between them. CDR3 coding DNA: TGTGCCAGCAGCCCCGAGGGGGAGGGAGATACGCAGTATTTT. Translating gives CASSPEGEGDTQYF.

The V gene is TRBV6-5, the J gene TRBJ2-2; the D gene is possibly TRBD1 (5 bases). This CDR3 has 13 residues. Trimming left V 6 bases short and J 3 bases short, with 8 bases between. The germline CDR1 and CDR2 sequences are MNHEY and SVGAGI. CDR3 DNA: TGTGCCAGCAGCACCAGGGACACCGGGGAGCTGTTTTTT. Its protein is CASSTRDTGELFF.

The chain joins TRBV15 to TRBJ2-7, with D possibly matching TRBD1 (5 bases). V lost 0 bases to trimming and J lost 4 bases, with 10 bases between them. CDR3 length: 14 amino acids. CDR1 is LNHNV and CDR2 is YYDKDF in the germline V gene (reference sequence). CDR3: CATSREQVGYEQYF. CDR3 nucleotides: TGTGCCACCAGCAGAGAACAGGTCGGGTACGAGCAGTACTTC. The full variable domain, in which reference TRBV15 and TRBJ2-7 provide the parts outside the CDR3, is DAMVIQNPRYQVTQFGKPVTLSCSQTLNHNVMYWYQQKSSQAPKLLFHYYDKDFNNEADTPDNFQSRRPNTSFCFLDIRSPGLGDTAMYLCATSREQVGYEQYFGPGTRLTVT.

In regard to this clone: Other DNA sequences in the same sample also yield this CDR3. The genes are TRBV5-1 and TRBJ1-3; 8 bases are a match to TRBD1. CDR3 size: 16 residues. From germline, CDR1 is SGHRS and CDR2 YFSETQ. V trimming: 1 base; J trimming: 0 bases; junction bases outside the gene matches: 3. The CDR3 protein is CASSLTGGLSGNTIYF. The CDR3 DNA sequence: TGCGCCAGCAGCTTGACAGGGGGTCTCTCTGGAAACACCATATATTTT.

The chain links TRBV5-6 to TRBJ1-3; 7 bases are shared with TRBD1. Germline loops: CDR1 SGHDT, CDR2 YYEEEE. With V trimmed by 4 bases and J by 4 bases, 5 bases remained unmatched. The CDR3 has 14 amino acids. DNA of the CDR3: TGTGCCAGCAGCCCGACGGGACAGGGAAACACCATATATTTT. Its translation: CASSPTGQGNTIYF.

This chain connects TRBV5-1 to TRBJ2-7; D uncertain. The CDR3 is made up of 13 amino acids. Germline V gives CDR1 SGHRS, CDR2 YFSETQ. Trimming took 3 bases from V and 4 from J, leaving 11 bases between them. The CDR3 spells CASSSNRWYEQYF. The CDR3 nucleotides are TGCGCCAGCAGCTCGAACCGGTGGTACGAGCAGTACTTC.

V usage is TRBV7-2 and J usage is TRBJ2-7; 7 bases line up with TRBD2. The CDR3 contains 14 residues. CDR1 SGHTA and CDR2 FQGNSA come from the germline V gene. The J segment lost 2 bases and the V segment lost 3 bases, leaving 4 bases of the junction unmatched. The DNA of the CDR3 is TGTGCCAGCAGCTTTGGGCTAGCGGCCTACGAGCAGTACTTC. It yields the protein CASSFGLAAYEQYF.

This chain uses TRBV7-3 with TRBJ2-2; no firm D call. Deletions cut 1 base from V and 0 bases from J, with 6 bases between. CDR1 SGHTA and CDR2 FQGTGA come from the germline V gene. This CDR3 is built from 15 residues. For the CDR3, the DNA is TGTGCCAGCAGCTTAAGGGCAGCGAACACCGGGGAGCTGTTTTTT. Its protein product is CASSLRAANTGELFF.

This clone was seen a handful of times. This chain connects TRBV7-6 to TRBJ2-7; D not resolved. This CDR3 contains 15 residues. Germline-derived CDR1 and CDR2 are SGHVS and FNYEAQ. V was cut by 5 bases and J by 0 bases, with 14 bases left in between. CDR3 nucleotide sequence: TGTGCCAGCAGCAAAACAGAAATCGCCTCCTACGAGCAGTACTTC. Its translation: CASSKTEIASYEQYF.

The V gene is TRBV9, the J gene TRBJ1-5; D is unresolved. This CDR3 has 15 residues. The germline CDR1 and CDR2 sequences are SGDLS and YYNGEE. V lost 3 bases and J 6 bases, leaving 16 bases between the germline ends. CDR3 residues: CASSAEGAVGQPQHF. CDR3 bases: TGTGCCAGCAGCGCTGAAGGAGCGGTGGGTCAGCCCCAGCATTTT.

V is TRBV7-9 and J is TRBJ2-1; maybe TRBD2 (6 bases). This CDR3 contains 12 residues. The germline CDR1 and CDR2 sequences are SEHNR and FQNEAQ (reference sequence). V shed 3 bases and J shed 15 bases, with 15 bases lying between them. The CDR3 spells CASSFSGTFLFF. In DNA, the CDR3 is TGTGCCAGCAGCTTCTCCGGGACTTTCCTGTTCTTC.

This chain connects TRBV4-3 to TRBJ2-2; D not certain. Germline lookup yields CDR1 LGHNA and CDR2 YSLEER. This CDR3 comprises 15 residues. Trimming cost V 0 bases and J 5 bases, with 10 bases left between them. CDR3 residues: CASSQDPSATGELFF. The DNA for the CDR3 is TGCGCCAGCAGCCAAGATCCGAGCGCAACCGGGGAGCTGTTTTTT.

The J gene is TRBJ1-1, the V gene TRBV29-1; 8 nucleotides line up with TRBD1. V dropped 7 bases and J dropped 7; count of bases not matched to a gene: 5. Germline CDR1 is SQVTM and CDR2 is ANQGSEA. This CDR3 has 11 residues. The CDR3 here is CSARGLGEAFF. CDR3 bases: TGCAGCGCCAGGGGGCTGGGTGAAGCTTTCTTT.

The genes are TRBV5-6 and TRBJ2-3; D perhaps matches TRBD2 (5 bases). CDR3 length: 13 residues. Trimming left V 4 bases short and J 6 bases short, with 12 bases between. In germline, CDR1 is SGHDT, CDR2 YYEEEE. CDR3 nucleotide sequence: TGTGCCAGCAGCAACGGGGTGGGGGATACGCAGTATTTT. Translating it yields CASSNGVGDTQYF. Using reference TRBV5-6 and TRBJ2-3 for the parts outside the CDR3, the full variable domain is DAGVTQSPTHLIKTRGQQVTLRCSPKSGHDTVSWYQQALGQGPQFIFQYYEEEERQRGNFPDRFSGHQFPNYSSELNVNALLLGDSALYLCASSNGVGDTQYFGPGTRLTVL.

Remarks on this clone: Other DNA sequences in the sample encode the same CDR3. The rearrangement links TRBV30 to TRBJ2-6; D is possibly TRBD2 (5 bases). This CDR3 has 14 amino acids. The germline V and J ends were trimmed by 3 bases and 2 bases, with 8 bases remaining between them. The germline gives CDR1 GTSNPN, CDR2 SVGIG (reference sequence). CDR3 coding DNA: TGTGCCTGGAGCCCCGGGGCTGGGGCCAACGTCCTGACTTTC. Its protein product is CAWSPGAGANVLTF. The whole variable domain, filled in from reference TRBV30 and TRBJ2-6, reads SQTIHQWPATLVQPVGSPLSLECTVEGTSNPNLYWYRQAAGRGLQLLFYSVGIGQISSEVPQNLSASRPQDRQFILSSKKLLLSDSGFYLCAWSPGAGANVLTFGAGSRLTVL.

This sequence joins TRBV5-1 and TRBJ1-2; D is unclear. CDR1 and CDR2 from the germline V gene are SGHRS and YFSETQ. This CDR3 has 13 amino acids. V lost 0 bases and J lost 8, with 11 bases in between. This CDR3 is CASSLAPTGGYTF. In DNA, the CDR3 is TGCGCCAGCAGCTTGGCCCCTACGGGGGGCTACACCTTC. The variable domain in full, with the rest retrieved from reference TRBV5-1 and TRBJ1-2, is KAGVTQTPRYLIKTRGQQVTLSCSPISGHRSVSWYQQTPGQGLQFLFEYFSETQRNKGNFPGRFSGRQFSNSRSEMNVSTLELGDSALYLCASSLAPTGGYTFGSGTRLTVV.

This sequence joins TRBV7-9 and TRBJ2-3; D unresolved. This CDR3 comprises 14 residues. In germline, CDR1 is SEHNR, CDR2 FQNEAQ (reference sequence). V was clipped by 5 bases and J by 4 bases, with 13 bases between them. CDR3 amino acids: CASSPNSLADTQYF. CDR3 nucleotides: TGTGCCAGCAGCCCCAACTCCCTCGCAGATACGCAGTATTTT.

J is TRBJ2-7 and V is TRBV5-1, with 11 nucleotides matching TRBD1. The V gene end was trimmed by 0 bases and the J gene end by 3 bases; junction bases not matched to a gene: 5. Germline CDR1 is SGHRS and CDR2 is YFSETQ. CDR3 length: 16 residues. DNA of the CDR3: TGCGCCAGCAGCTTGGGGGGACAGGGGGAAAACTACGAGCAGTACTTC. Its translation: CASSLGGQGENYEQYF.

The rearrangement links TRBV10-3 to TRBJ2-5; 7 nucleotides align to TRBD2. The CDR3 is 15 amino acids. V shed 5 bases, J shed 5 bases, and the junction held 11 bases outside the gene matches. The V gene's germline CDR1 is ENHRY and CDR2 SYGVKD. CDR3 nucleotide sequence: TGTGCCATCAGTCCCGGGACTAAGAGGTTGGAGACCCAGTACTTC. Protein product: CAISPGTKRLETQYF.

V gene TRBV7-2 combines with J gene TRBJ1-4; D remains ambiguous. Germline V lookup: CDR1 SGHTA, CDR2 FQGNSA. Trimming stripped 4 bases from V and 10 bases from J, with 10 bases between. The CDR3 is made up of 12 amino acids. The CDR3 DNA follows: TGTGCCAGCAGCTCCCGCGCAGGAAAACTGTTTTTT. Its translation: CASSSRAGKLFF.

The V and J genes are TRBV7-9 and TRBJ1-5; a weak D match, TRBD1 (6 bases). CDR3 length equals 14 residues. Trimming left V 5 bases short and J 3 bases short, with 11 bases between. Germline V CDR1 and CDR2: SEHNR, FQNEAQ (reference sequence). CDR3 loop: CASSHSGDNQPQHF. The CDR3 bases are TGTGCCAGCAGCCACTCAGGGGACAATCAGCCCCAGCATTTT.

The rearrangement links TRBV13 to TRBJ2-7, with 9 bases aligning to TRBD2. The CDR3 spans 16 residues. The germline gives CDR1 PRHDT, CDR2 FYEKMQ (reference sequence). V was clipped by 2 bases and J by 0 bases; unmatched bases: 5. The CDR3 bases are TGTGCCAGCAGCTTACGGACTAGCGCGAGCTCCTACGAGCAGTACTTC. The encoded protein is CASSLRTSASSYEQYF.